This T cell receptor beta chain was found in a study of cytomegalovirus exposure and HLA in healthy donors. The study, taken as a whole, reports: TRBV6-2, TRBV6-3 and some other V segments were excluded as indistinguishable.

Worth noting for this clone: Its antigen is unidentified.

This PCR relied on a set of 60 Vbeta primers and 13 Jbeta primers. Sequenced by immunoSEQ multiplex PCR; TCRdb stores in-frame clones only, minus some. Of roughly 97,000 clones detected, 73% appear once; the ten largest clones hold roughly 3.5%. V shed 3 bases and J 2 bases; nucleotides not matched to a gene: 7. Looked up from germline, CDR1 is SGHDT and CDR2 is YYEEEE. This CDR3 is built from 15 residues. Source material: PBMCs. The genes are TRBV5-6 and TRBJ1-1; 7 nucleotides match TRBD1. The clonotype originates from a man aged 40-55 years in good health and CMV-seronegative. CDR3 sequence reads: CASSWVGGGNTEAFF. The CDR3, as DNA: TGTGCCAGCAGCTGGGTAGGGGGCGGAAACACTGAAGCTTTCTTT.